This T cell receptor beta chain was documented in a study of Graves' ophthalmopathy and Graves' hyperthyroidism. Investigators amplified TCR beta CDR3 regions from RNA transcripts. RT-PCR was first run with HTBI primers, then multiplex PCR in a second round. TCRdb called the multiplex PCR reads again in MiXCR, with one record for every CDR3 protein. The sample records 350,000 to 400,000 distinct CDR3 sequences, 15% being singletons. The CDR3 contains 14 residues. Per germline, CDR1 DFQATT and CDR2 SNEGSKA (reference sequence). Trimming removed 3 bases at V and 1 base at J, with 12 bases between. Hyperthyroidism was considered stable when no ophthalmopathy appeared within 18 months of follow-up. Only newly diagnosed hyperthyroidism patients aged 18 to 65, with under 2 months' duration, were enrolled. The PBMCs were taken from around 9 ml of fresh peripheral blood. This clonotype was detected many times. What it recognizes is unknown.

Notes on the study in general: Blood was where most expanded thyroid clonotypes above 0.001 frequency also turned up.

This sequence joins TRBV20-1 and TRBJ2-5; no firm D call. Source material: peripheral blood. The sequence came from a young woman with stable Graves' hyperthyroidism. Written as DNA, the CDR3 is TGCAGTGCTAGCAATCCCATGCTCCAAGAGACCCAGTACTTC. This sequence encodes CSASNPMLQETQYF.